This passage covers 22 T cell receptor beta chains from one sample sequenced in a study of beta chain features in type 1 diabetes. Investigators reverse transcribed all isolated RNA, so they sequenced expressed TCRB transcripts. The repertoire was sequenced with immunoSEQ multiplex PCR; TCRdb's copy has only in-frame clones and lacks some. In the table there are roughly 450,000 clones, more than 9.5% of which are singletons. The sample taken for sequencing was naive CD4+ T cells from blood. These receptors were taken from a young woman in good health.

This chain links TRBV5-4 with TRBJ2-7, with TRBD1 as a possible D gene (6 bases). This CDR3 region has 16 residues. Germline CDR1 SGHNT, CDR2 YYREEE (reference sequence). V lost 7 bases and J lost 3, with 23 bases in between. CDR3 sequence: CASERDKTGSGYEQYF. The CDR3, as DNA: TGTGCCAGCGAAAGAGATAAAACAGGGTCGGGCTACGAGCAGTACTTC.

This clone was counted only a few times. This chain joins TRBV9 and TRBJ1-5; D is uncertain. The CDR3 length is 13 residues. CDR1 is SGDLS, CDR2 YYNGEE, per germline. Trimming shortened V by 4 bases and J by 0 bases, and 5 bases separated the two germline ends. The CDR3 sequence: CASSRYSNQPQHF. DNA of the CDR3: TGTGCCAGCAGCCGCTATAGCAATCAGCCCCAGCATTTT.

The V call is TRBV9, the J call TRBJ2-2; no reliable D call. Trimming removed 4 bases from V and 5 bases from J, with 9 bases in between. CDR1 and CDR2 (germline): SGDLS, YYNGEE. This CDR3 has 13 amino acids. CDR3 amino acids: CASSFRVTGELFF. CDR3 sequence (DNA): TGTGCCAGCAGCTTCCGAGTGACCGGGGAGCTGTTTTTT.

This clone was counted only a few times. The chain joins TRBV29-1 to TRBJ2-3; 9 bases agree with TRBD1. Germline V gene sequence: CDR1 SQVTM, CDR2 ANQGSEA. V was clipped by 6 bases and J by 4 bases; unmatched bases: 11. The CDR3 is made up of 15 amino acids. The CDR3: CSVGTGGAGSDTQYF. The CDR3 DNA reads TGCAGCGTGGGAACAGGGGGCGCGGGCTCAGATACGCAGTATTTT.

This clone was seen a few times. CDR3 DNA sequence: TGCAGCGTTGACGAGCGGGGGGGGGCGGAGCAGTTCTTC. Amino acids: CSVDERGGAEQFF. The chain employs TRBV29-1 and TRBJ2-1; TRBD2 aligns across 10 bases. V lost 3 bases to trimming and J lost 10 bases; unmatched junction nucleotides: 6. This CDR3 has 13 amino acids. Germline V gene data show CDR1 as SQVTM and CDR2 as ANQGSEA.

This clone has ten or more counts. V usage is TRBV29-1 and J usage is TRBJ2-7; D is unclear. CDR1 is SQVTM, CDR2 ANQGSEA, per germline. This CDR3 has 12 residues. V lost 5 bases and J 0 bases, leaving 8 bases between the germline ends. In DNA form, the CDR3 reads TGCAGCGTTAAGGGCTACTCCTACGAGCAGTACTTC. It codes for CSVKGYSYEQYF.

In regard to this clone: A read error may be the cause here, since a much bigger clone is one base away. V is TRBV11-3 and J is TRBJ2-6; D remains unclear. Trimming left V 3 bases short and J 0 bases short, with 0 bases between. This CDR3 has 13 amino acids. Germline V gene data show CDR1 as SGHNT and CDR2 as YENEEA. CDR3 in amino acids: CASSFSGANVLTF. The CDR3 nucleotides are TGTGCCAGCAGCTTCTCTGGGGCCAACGTCCTGACTTTC. Looking up the rest from reference TRBV11-3 and TRBJ2-6 gives the full variable domain: EAGVVQSPRYKIIEKKQPVAFWCNPISGHNTLYWYLQNLGQGPELLIRYENEEAVDDSQLPKDRFSAERLKGVDSTLKIQPAELGDSAVYLCASSFSGANVLTFGAGSRLTVL.

This clone was observed at least ten times. This rearrangement joins TRBV13 to TRBJ2-3, with 8 bases aligning to TRBD2. The V gene end was trimmed by 5 bases and the J gene end by 5 bases; junction bases not matched to a gene: 9. CDR1 is PRHDT, CDR2 FYEKMQ, per germline (reference sequence). The CDR3 has 15 amino acids. CDR3 sequence: CASSPYREGRDTQYF. The CDR3 DNA sequence: TGTGCCAGCAGCCCCTACCGGGAGGGCCGAGATACGCAGTATTTT. Supplemented by reference TRBV13 and TRBJ2-3, the full variable domain reads AAGVIQSPRHLIKEKRETATLKCYPIPRHDTVYWYQQGPGQDPQFLISFYEKMQSDKGSIPDRFSAQQFSDYHSELNMSSLELGDSALYFCASSPYREGRDTQYFGPGTRLTVL.

This chain connects TRBV14 to TRBJ2-1; D possibly matches TRBD1 or TRBD2 (5 bases each). The CDR3 has 14 amino acids. Germline V gene data show CDR1 as SGHDN and CDR2 as FVKESK. Trimming took 2 bases from V and 8 from J, leaving 13 bases between them. The CDR3 DNA reads TGTGCCAGCAGCCAAAAGGGGCGAGGGGATGAGCAGTTCTTC. It codes for CASSQKGRGDEQFF.

The chain couples TRBV29-1 to TRBJ2-7; TRBD2 is a possible D gene (5 bases). The CDR3 length is 13 residues. Trimming cost V 4 bases and J 1 base, with 11 bases left between them. Looked up from germline, CDR1 is SQVTM and CDR2 is ANQGSEA. The DNA for the CDR3 is TGCAGCGTTGGGACTCCACAATCCTACGAGCAGTACTTC. As protein: CSVGTPQSYEQYF.

This clone was seen more than once but under ten times. The genes are TRBV7-9 and TRBJ1-5; TRBD1 might be the D (5 bases). Trimming stripped 2 bases from V and 3 bases from J, with 14 bases between. Germline V lookup: CDR1 SEHNR, CDR2 FQNEAQ (reference sequence). There are 16 residues in the CDR3. As DNA, the CDR3 is TGTGCCAGCAGCTTATCTGGCCAGGGTATCAATCAGCCCCAGCATTTT. Amino acid sequence: CASSLSGQGINQPQHF.

Written as DNA, the CDR3 is TGTGCCAGCAGCCTGGAATGGGAGTCTACGCAGTATTTT. Translating gives CASSLEWESTQYF. The chain joins TRBV7-2 to TRBJ2-3; D is perhaps TRBD2 (5 bases). The germline V gene encodes CDR1 SGHTA and CDR2 FQGNSA. V dropped 5 bases and J dropped 8 bases, with 14 bases sitting between them. This CDR3 has 13 residues. The complete variable domain, with remaining parts taken from reference TRBV7-2 and TRBJ2-3, reads GAGVSQSPSNKVTEKGKDVELRCDPISGHTALYWYRQSLGQGLEFLIYFQGNSAPDKSGLPSDRFSAERTGGSVSTLTIQRTQQEDSAVYLCASSLEWESTQYFGPGTRLTVL.

This clone was counted ten times or more. The chain has TRBV30 and TRBJ1-4, with D possibly TRBD1 on 5 matching bases. In germline, CDR1 is GTSNPN, CDR2 SVGIG (reference sequence). V lost 3 bases and J lost 3, with 14 bases in between. The CDR3 length is 15 residues. The CDR3 region is CAWRGPPGPNEKLFF. The CDR3 region has the DNA TGTGCCTGGAGGGGGCCCCCTGGCCCTAATGAAAAACTGTTTTTT. Filled out from reference TRBV30 and TRBJ1-4, the complete variable domain reads SQTIHQWPATLVQPVGSPLSLECTVEGTSNPNLYWYRQAAGRGLQLLFYSVGIGQISSEVPQNLSASRPQDRQFILSSKKLLLSDSGFYLCAWRGPPGPNEKLFFGSGTQLSVL.

The chain uses TRBV9 and TRBJ2-3; D not resolved. The CDR3 spans 12 residues. The germline V gene has CDR1 SGDLS and CDR2 YYNGEE. V gave up 4 bases and J gave up 4 bases, with 7 bases separating them. CDR3 amino acids: CASSPPSDTQYF. In nucleotides, the CDR3 is TGTGCCAGCAGCCCGCCGTCAGATACGCAGTATTTT.

The CDR3 loop is CASSPAAGGAGELFF. In DNA form, the CDR3 reads TGTGCCAGCAGCCCCGCTGCGGGGGGGGCAGGGGAGCTGTTTTTT. The rearrangement joins TRBV11-2 to TRBJ2-2; 9 bases are a match to TRBD2. V lost 5 bases and J lost 8; bases outside the gene matches: 9. The CDR3 runs to 15 residues. Germline-derived CDR1 and CDR2 are SGHAT and FQNNGV.

The rearrangement links TRBV6-5 to TRBJ2-5, with 8 positions matching TRBD1. Per the germline V gene, CDR1 is MNHEY and CDR2 is SVGAGI. The CDR3 runs to 16 residues. J gave up 4 bases and V 4 bases, and 11 bases lay outside the gene matches. In nucleotides, the CDR3 is TGTGCCAGCAGTTCCTCATCAGGGGGCAGGGGAGAGACCCAGTACTTC. Amino acids: CASSSSSGGRGETQYF.

This sequence joins TRBV29-1 and TRBJ2-3, with a tentative D call TRBD2 (6 bases). Trimming stripped 6 bases from V and 1 base from J, with 11 bases between. The germline CDR1 and CDR2 sequences are SQVTM and ANQGSEA. CDR3 length: 13 residues. CDR3 nucleotide sequence: TGCAGCGTGCCGTGGGGGGGCACAGATACGCAGTATTTT. This sequence encodes CSVPWGGTDTQYF.

This clone was counted a few times. As DNA, the CDR3 is TGCGCCAGCAGCTTGGTAGTGGGACTAGCCTTTTACAATGAGCAGTTCTTC. Its protein product is CASSLVVGLAFYNEQFF. This chain links TRBV5-1 with TRBJ2-1, with 9 bases lining up with TRBD2. This CDR3 contains 17 residues. CDR1 and CDR2 from the germline V gene are SGHRS and YFSETQ. V shed 0 bases and J 4 bases; nucleotides not matched to a gene: 8.

V and J are TRBV4-3 and TRBJ1-2; 7 bases align to TRBD1. CDR3 size: 14 residues. Germline V CDR1 and CDR2: LGHNA, YSLEER. With 1 base clipped from V and 5 bases from J, the junction kept 4 bases outside the gene matches. The CDR3 protein is CASSQGDSQYGYTF. DNA of the CDR3: TGCGCCAGCAGCCAAGGGGACAGTCAATATGGCTACACCTTC.

This clone was seen only a few times. The rearrangement links TRBV13 to TRBJ1-1; TRBD1 aligns across 7 bases. The CDR3 consists of 12 residues. The junction had 8 bases not matched to a gene; V was cut back by 5 bases and J by 11 bases. Germline values: CDR1 PRHDT, CDR2 FYEKMQ (reference sequence). Here the CDR3 reads CASSQDRSKAFF. CDR3 bases: TGTGCCAGCAGCCAGGACAGGTCGAAGGCTTTCTTT.

This clone was seen only a few times. V and J are TRBV2 and TRBJ2-5; the D gene is possibly TRBD2 (6 bases). The V end lost 4 bases, the J end lost 5 bases, and 20 bases lay between the germline ends. CDR1 SNHLY and CDR2 FYNNEI come from the germline V gene. CDR3 size: 16 residues. CDR3 residues: CASSVTRAAGMETQYF. The CDR3 nucleotides read TGTGCCAGCAGTGTTACGCGGGCCGCGGGAATGGAGACCCAGTACTTC.

This chain connects TRBV7-7 to TRBJ2-2, with D uncertain. Germline lookup yields CDR1 SSHAT and CDR2 FNYEAQ (reference sequence). The CDR3 length is 13 residues. CDR3 sequence reads: CASYTPLTGELFF. The CDR3 DNA reads as TGTGCTAGTTATACTCCCCTCACCGGGGAGCTGTTTTTT.